The source of this T cell receptor (beta chain) is a study of T cell clonality in common variable immunodeficiency. General study points: Reportedly, TCR beta sequences from common variable immunodeficiency showed fewer deletions and N-nucleotide insertions.

V dropped 3 bases and J dropped 1 base, with 4 bases sitting between them. The CDR3 covers 12 residues. Germline-derived CDR1 and CDR2 are SGHRS and YFSETQ. This clone was recorded many times. Its antigen is not identified. With the read ending 3 residues before the CDR3 end, the germline J gene is used to fill in that end. Method: immunoSEQ multiplex PCR; TCRdb's copy keeps in-frame clones and lacks some. The table lists roughly 25,000 clones, with no singletons. This receptor was identified in a human donor with common variable immunodeficiency. This chain links TRBV5-1 with TRBJ1-2; D remains unclear. The sample consisted of peripheral blood mononuclear cells. CDR3 residues: CASSSDNYGYTF. The sequenced part of the CDR3 DNA is TGCGCCAGCAGCTCAGATAACTATGGC. The whole variable domain, filled in from reference TRBV5-1 and TRBJ1-2, reads KAGVTQTPRYLIKTRGQQVTLSCSPISGHRSVSWYQQTPGQGLQFLFEYFSETQRNKGNFPGRFSGRQFSNSRSEMNVSTLELGDSALYLCASSSDNYGYTFGSGTRLTVV.